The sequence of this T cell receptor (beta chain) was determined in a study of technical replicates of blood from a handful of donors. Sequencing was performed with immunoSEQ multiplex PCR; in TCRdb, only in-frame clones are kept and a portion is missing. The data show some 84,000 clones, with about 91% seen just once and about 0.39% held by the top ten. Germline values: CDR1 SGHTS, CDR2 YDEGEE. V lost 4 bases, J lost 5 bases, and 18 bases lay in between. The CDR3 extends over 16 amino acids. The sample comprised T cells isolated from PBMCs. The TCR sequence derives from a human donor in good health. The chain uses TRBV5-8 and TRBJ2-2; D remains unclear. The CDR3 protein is CASSVQAVEWTGELFF. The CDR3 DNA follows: TGTGCCAGCAGCGTCCAGGCCGTCGAGTGGACCGGGGAGCTGTTTTTT.